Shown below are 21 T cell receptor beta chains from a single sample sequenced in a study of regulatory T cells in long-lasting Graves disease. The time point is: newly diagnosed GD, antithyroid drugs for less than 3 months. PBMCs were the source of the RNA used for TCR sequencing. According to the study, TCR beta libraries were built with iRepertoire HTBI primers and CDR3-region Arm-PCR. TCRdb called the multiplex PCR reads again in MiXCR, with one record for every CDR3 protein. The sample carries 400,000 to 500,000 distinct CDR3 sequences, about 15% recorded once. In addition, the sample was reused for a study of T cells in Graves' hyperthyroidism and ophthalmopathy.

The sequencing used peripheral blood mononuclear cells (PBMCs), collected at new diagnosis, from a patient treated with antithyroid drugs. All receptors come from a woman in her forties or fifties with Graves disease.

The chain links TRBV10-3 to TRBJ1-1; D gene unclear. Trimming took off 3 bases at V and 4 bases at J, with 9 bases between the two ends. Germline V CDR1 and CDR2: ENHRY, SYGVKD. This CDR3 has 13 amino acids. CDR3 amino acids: CAISEWESTEAFF. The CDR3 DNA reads TGTGCCATCAGTGAATGGGAGAGCACTGAAGCTTTCTTT.

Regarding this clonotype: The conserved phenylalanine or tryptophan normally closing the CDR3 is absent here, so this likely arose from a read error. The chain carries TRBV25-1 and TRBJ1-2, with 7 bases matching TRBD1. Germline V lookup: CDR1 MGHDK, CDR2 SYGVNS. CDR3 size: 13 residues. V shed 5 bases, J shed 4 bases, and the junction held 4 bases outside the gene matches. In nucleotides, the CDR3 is TGTGCCAGCAGTAACAGACAGGGCTATGGCTACACCCTC. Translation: CASSNRQGYGYTL.

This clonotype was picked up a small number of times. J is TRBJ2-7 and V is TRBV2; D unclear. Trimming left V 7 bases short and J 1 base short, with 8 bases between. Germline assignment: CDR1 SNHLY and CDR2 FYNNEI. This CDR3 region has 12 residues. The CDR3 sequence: CASKPVSYEQYF. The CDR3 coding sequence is TGTGCCAGCAAACCTGTTTCCTACGAGCAGTACTTC.

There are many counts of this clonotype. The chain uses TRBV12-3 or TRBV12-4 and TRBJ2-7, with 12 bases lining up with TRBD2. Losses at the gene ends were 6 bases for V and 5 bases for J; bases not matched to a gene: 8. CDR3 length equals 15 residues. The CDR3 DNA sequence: TGTGCCAGCAGACCGACTAGCGGGAGTGTCGACGAGCAGTACTTC. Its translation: CASRPTSGSVDEQYF.

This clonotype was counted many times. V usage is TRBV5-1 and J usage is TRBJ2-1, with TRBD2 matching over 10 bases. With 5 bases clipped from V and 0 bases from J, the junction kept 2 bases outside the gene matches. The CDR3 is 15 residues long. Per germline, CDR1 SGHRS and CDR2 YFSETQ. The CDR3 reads CASRLAGSSYNEQFF. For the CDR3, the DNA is TGCGCCAGCAGACTAGCGGGAAGCTCCTACAATGAGCAGTTCTTC.

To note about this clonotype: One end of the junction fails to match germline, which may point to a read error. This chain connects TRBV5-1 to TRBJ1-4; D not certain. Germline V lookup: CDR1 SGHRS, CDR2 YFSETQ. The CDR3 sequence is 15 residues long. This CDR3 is CASTFAGSTNEKLFF. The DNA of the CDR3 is TGCGCCAGCACCTTTGCAGGATCAACTAATGAAAAGCTGTTTTTT.

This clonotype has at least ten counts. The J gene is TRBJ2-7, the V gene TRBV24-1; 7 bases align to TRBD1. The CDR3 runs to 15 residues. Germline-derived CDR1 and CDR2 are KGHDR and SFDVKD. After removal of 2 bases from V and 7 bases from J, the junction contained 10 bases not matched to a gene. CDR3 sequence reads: CATSDSNPGQLEQYF. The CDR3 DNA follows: TGTGCCACCAGTGATTCCAATCCGGGACAGCTAGAGCAGTACTTC.

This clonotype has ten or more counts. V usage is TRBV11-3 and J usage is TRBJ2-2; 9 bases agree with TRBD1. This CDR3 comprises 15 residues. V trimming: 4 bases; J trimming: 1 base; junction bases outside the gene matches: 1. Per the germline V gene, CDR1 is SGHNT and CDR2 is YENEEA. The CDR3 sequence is CASSSDRGNTGELFF. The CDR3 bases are TGTGCCAGCAGCTCGGACAGGGGGAACACCGGGGAGCTGTTTTTT.

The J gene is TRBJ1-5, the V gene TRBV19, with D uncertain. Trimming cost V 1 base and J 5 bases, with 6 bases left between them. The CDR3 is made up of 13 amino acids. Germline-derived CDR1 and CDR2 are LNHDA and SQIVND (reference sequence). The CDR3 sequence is CASSIGVDQPQHF. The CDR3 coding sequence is TGTGCCAGTAGTATAGGTGTGGATCAGCCCCAGCATTTT.

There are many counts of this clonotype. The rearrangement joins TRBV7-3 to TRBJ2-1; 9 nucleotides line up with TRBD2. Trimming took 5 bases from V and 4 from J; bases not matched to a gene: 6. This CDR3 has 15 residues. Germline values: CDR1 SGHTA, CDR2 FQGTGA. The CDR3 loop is CASSLLAGPYNEQFF. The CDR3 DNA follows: TGTGCCAGCAGCCTTCTAGCGGGACCTTACAATGAGCAGTTCTTC.

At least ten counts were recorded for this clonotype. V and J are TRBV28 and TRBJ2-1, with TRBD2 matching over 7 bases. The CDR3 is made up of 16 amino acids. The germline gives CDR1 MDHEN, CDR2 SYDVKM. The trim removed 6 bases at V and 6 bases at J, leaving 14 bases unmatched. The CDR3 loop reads CASRVGSSGPGNEQFF. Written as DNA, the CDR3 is TGTGCCAGCAGAGTCGGTTCTAGCGGCCCGGGCAATGAGCAGTTCTTC.

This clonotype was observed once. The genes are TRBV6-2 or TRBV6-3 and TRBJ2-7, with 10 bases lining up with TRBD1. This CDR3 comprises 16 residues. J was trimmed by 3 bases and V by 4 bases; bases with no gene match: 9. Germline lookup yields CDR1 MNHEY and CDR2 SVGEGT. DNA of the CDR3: TGTGCCAGCAGTTGGGGGGGGAGGGACAGGGGCTACGAGCAGTACTTC. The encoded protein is CASSWGGRDRGYEQYF.

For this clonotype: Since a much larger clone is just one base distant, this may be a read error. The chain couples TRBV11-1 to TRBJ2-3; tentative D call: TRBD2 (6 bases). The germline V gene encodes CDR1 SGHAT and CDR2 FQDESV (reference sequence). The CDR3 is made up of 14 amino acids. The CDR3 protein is CASSSGTGASGAHF. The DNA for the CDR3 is TGTGCCAGCAGCTCCGGGACTGGCGCCTCCGGGGCCCATTTT.

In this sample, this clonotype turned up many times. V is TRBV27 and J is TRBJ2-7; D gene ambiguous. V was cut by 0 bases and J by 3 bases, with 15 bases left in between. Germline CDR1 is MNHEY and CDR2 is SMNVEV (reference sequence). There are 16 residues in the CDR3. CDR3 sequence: CASSLSASSPLYEQYF. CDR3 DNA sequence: TGTGCCAGCAGTTTATCAGCGTCCTCCCCTCTCTACGAGCAGTACTTC.

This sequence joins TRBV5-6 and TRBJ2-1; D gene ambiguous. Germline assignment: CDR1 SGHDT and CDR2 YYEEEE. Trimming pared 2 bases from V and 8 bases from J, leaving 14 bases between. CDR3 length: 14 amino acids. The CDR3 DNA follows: TGTGCCAGCAGCTTCGATCACAGTCGGCATGAGCAGTTCTTC. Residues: CASSFDHSRHEQFF.

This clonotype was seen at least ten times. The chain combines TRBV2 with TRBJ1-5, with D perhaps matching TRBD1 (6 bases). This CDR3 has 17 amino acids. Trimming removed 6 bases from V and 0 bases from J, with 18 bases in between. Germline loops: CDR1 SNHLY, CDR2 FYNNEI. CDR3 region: CASRGRGQSYSNQPQHF. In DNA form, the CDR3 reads TGTGCCAGCAGAGGCAGGGGCCAATCTTATAGCAATCAGCCCCAGCATTTT.

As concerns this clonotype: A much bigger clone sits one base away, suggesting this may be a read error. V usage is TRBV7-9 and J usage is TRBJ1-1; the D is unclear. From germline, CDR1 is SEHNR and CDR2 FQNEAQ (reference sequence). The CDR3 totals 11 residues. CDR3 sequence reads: CAGSPVTEAFF. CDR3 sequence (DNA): TGTGCCGGCAGCCCCGTCACTGAAGCTTTCTTT.

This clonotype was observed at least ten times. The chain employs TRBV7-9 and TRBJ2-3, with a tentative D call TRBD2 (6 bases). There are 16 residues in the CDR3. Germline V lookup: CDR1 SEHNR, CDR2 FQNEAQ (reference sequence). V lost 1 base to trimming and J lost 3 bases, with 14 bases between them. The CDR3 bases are TGTGCCAGCAGCTTAGGCTTAGCGGATGGGACAGATACGCAGTATTTT. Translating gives CASSLGLADGTDTQYF.

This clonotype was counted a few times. The CDR3 DNA follows: TGTGCCAGCAGTGATCCCGGGACAGGGTACACCGGGGAGCTGTTTTTT. Its translation is CASSDPGTGYTGELFF. The chain couples TRBV12-3 or TRBV12-4 to TRBJ2-2, with 9 bases that match TRBD1. V lost 5 bases and J lost 3; bases outside the gene matches: 7. CDR3 length: 16 residues.

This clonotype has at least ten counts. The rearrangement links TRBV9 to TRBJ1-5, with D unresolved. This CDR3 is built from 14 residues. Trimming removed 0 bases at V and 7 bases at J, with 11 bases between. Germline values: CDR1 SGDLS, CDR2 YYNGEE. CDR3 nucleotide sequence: TGTGCCAGCAGCGTAGACGCAAGGAAACAGCCCCAGCATTTT. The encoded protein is CASSVDARKQPQHF.

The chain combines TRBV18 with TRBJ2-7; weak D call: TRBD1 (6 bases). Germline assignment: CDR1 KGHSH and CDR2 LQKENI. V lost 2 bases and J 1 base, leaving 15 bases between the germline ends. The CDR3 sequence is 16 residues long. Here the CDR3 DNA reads TGTGCCAGCTCACCAGTGGGTGGACAGAGTTCCTACGAGCAGTACTTC. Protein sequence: CASSPVGGQSSYEQYF.